This entry describes one T cell receptor beta chain. Its antigen is unidentified. This entry comes from a study of T cell responses to AZD1222 COVID-19 vaccine. Clones were read by immunoSEQ multiplex PCR, and TCRdb kept only the in-frame ones, dropping some. The data contain roughly 150,000 clones, about 89% of them seen just once; the ten biggest clones take up 4.5% to 6.5%. Trimming left V 6 bases short and J 6 bases short, with 20 bases between. The CDR3 sequence is 15 residues long. Germline V gives CDR1 MNHEY, CDR2 SVGAGI. General study results and limits: Spike-specific TCR depth and breadth grew after two AZD1222 doses.

The sample was peripheral blood, taken on day 0 of AZD1222 vaccination. The rearrangement links TRBV6-5 to TRBJ1-2, with D maybe TRBD1 (5 bases). This clonotype originated in an adult in good health. The CDR3 loop is CASSRSGRSGNGYTF. CDR3 coding DNA: TGTGCCAGCAGCCGATCCGGAAGATCAGGGAATGGCTACACCTTC.